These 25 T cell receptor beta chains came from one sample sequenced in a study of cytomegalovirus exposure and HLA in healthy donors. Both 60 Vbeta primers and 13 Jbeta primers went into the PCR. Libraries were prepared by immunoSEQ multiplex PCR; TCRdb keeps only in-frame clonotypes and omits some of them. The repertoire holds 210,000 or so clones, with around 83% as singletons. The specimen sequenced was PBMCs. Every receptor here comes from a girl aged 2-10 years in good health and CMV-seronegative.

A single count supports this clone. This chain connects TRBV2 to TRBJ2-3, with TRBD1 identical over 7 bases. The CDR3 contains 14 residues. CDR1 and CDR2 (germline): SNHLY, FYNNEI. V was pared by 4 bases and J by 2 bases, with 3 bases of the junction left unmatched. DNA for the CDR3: TGTGCCAGCAGTGGCAGGGGGTACACAGATACGCAGTATTTT. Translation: CASSGRGYTDTQYF. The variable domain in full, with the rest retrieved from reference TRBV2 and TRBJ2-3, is EPEVTQTPSHQVTQMGQEVILRCVPISNHLYFYWYRQILGQKVEFLVSFYNNEISEKSEIFDDQFSVERPDGSNFTLKIRSTKLEDSAMYFCASSGRGYTDTQYFGPGTRLTVL.

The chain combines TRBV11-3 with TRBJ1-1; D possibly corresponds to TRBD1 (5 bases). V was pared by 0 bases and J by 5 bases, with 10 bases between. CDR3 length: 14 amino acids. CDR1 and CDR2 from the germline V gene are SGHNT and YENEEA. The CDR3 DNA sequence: TGTGCCAGCAGCTTAGAGTCGGGGGGTACTGAAGCTTTCTTT. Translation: CASSLESGGTEAFF.

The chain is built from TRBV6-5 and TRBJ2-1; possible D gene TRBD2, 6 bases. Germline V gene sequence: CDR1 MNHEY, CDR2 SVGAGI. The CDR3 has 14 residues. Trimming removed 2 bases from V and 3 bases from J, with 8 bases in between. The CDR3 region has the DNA TGTGCCAGCAGTTACATGGGGGGCTACAATGAGCAGTTCTTC. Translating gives CASSYMGGYNEQFF.

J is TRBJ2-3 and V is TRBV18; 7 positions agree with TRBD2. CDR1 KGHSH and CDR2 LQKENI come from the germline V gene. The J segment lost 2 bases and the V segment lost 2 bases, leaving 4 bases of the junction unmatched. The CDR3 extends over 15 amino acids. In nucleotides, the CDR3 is TGTGCCAGCTCACCAGAGGGACTACCCACAGATACGCAGTATTTT. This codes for CASSPEGLPTDTQYF.

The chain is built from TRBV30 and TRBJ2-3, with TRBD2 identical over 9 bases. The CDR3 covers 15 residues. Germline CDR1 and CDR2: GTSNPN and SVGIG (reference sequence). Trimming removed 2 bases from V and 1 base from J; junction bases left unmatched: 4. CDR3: CAWSPIAGGTDTQYF. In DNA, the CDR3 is TGTGCCTGGAGTCCGATAGCGGGGGGCACAGATACGCAGTATTTT.

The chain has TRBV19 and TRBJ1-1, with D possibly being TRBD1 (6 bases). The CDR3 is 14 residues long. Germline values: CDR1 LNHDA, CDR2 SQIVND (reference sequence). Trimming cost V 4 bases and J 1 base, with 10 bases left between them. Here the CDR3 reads CASSTGGANTEAFF. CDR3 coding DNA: TGTGCCAGTAGTACCGGGGGGGCGAACACTGAAGCTTTCTTT.

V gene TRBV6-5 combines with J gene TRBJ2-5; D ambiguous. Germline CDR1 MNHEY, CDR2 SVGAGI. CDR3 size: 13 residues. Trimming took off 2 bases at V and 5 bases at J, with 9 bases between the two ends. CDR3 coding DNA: TGTGCCAGCAGTTACGGCGGTTGGGAGACCCAGTACTTC. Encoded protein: CASSYGGWETQYF.

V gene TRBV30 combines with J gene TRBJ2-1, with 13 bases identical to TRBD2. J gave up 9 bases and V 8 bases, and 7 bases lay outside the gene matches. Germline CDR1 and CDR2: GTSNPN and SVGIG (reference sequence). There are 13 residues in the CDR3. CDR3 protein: CAGTSGRAFEQFF. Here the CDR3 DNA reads TGTGCCGGAACTAGCGGGAGGGCCTTTGAGCAGTTCTTC.

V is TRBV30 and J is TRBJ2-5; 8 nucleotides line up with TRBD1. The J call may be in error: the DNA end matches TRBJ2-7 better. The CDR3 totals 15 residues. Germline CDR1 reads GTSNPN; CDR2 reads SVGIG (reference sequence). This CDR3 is CAWSVQGGISYEQYF. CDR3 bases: TGTGCCTGGAGTGTACAGGGGGGAATCTCCTACGAGCAGTACTTC.

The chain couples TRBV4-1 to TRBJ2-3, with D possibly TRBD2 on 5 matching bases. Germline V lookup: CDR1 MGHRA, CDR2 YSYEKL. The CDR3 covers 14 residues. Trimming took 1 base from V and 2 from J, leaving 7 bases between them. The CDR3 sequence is CASSQAGNTDTQYF. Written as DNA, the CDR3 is TGCGCCAGCAGCCAAGCCGGGAACACAGATACGCAGTATTTT.

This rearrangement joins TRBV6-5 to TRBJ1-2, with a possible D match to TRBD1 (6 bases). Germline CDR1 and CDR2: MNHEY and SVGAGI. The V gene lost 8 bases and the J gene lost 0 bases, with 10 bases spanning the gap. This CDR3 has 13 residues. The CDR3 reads CASSRGPNYGYTF. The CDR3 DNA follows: TGTGCCAGCTCCAGGGGACCTAACTATGGCTACACCTTC.

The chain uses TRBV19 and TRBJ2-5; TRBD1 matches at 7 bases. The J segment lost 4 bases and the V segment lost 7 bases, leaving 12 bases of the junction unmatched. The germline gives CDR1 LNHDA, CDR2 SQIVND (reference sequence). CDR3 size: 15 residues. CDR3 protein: CASTTSRGTRETQYF. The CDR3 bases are TGTGCCAGTACTACCAGCAGGGGGACGAGAGAGACCCAGTACTTC.

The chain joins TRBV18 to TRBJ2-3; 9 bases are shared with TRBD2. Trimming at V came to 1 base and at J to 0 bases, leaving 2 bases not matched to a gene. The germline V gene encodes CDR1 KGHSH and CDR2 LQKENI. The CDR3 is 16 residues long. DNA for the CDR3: TGTGCCAGCTCACCACAGACTAGCGGAAGCACAGATACGCAGTATTTT. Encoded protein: CASSPQTSGSTDTQYF.

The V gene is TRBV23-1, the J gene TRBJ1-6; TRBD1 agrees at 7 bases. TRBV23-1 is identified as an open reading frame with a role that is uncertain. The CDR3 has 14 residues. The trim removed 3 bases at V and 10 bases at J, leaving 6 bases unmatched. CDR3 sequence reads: CASSHKDRESPLHF. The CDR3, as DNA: TGCGCCAGCAGTCACAAAGACAGGGAATCACCCCTCCACTTT.

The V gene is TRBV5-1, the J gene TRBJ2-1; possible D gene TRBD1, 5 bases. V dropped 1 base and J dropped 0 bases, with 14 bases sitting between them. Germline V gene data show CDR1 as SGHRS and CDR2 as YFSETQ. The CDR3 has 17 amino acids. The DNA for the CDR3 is TGCGCCAGCAGCTTGTCTAAGGGGCCGAGCTCCTACAATGAGCAGTTCTTC. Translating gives CASSLSKGPSSYNEQFF.

The DNA for the CDR3 is TGTGCCAGCTCACCGGGCCAGCGGTACGGCTACACCTTC. This codes for CASSPGQRYGYTF. The chain uses TRBV18 and TRBJ1-2; D not certain. The V end lost 3 bases, the J end lost 8 bases, and 13 bases lay between the germline ends. This CDR3 is built from 13 residues. The germline CDR1 and CDR2 sequences are KGHSH and LQKENI.

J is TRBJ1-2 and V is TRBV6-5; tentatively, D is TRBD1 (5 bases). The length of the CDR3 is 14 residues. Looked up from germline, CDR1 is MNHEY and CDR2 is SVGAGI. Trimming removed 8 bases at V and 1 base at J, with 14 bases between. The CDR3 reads CASGGTGHNYGYTF. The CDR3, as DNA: TGTGCCAGCGGGGGGACGGGGCATAACTATGGCTACACCTTC.

The CDR3 region is CASSSVAGALYEQYF. As DNA, the CDR3 is TGTGCCAGCAGCTCCGTAGCGGGAGCCCTATACGAGCAGTACTTC. The chain is built from TRBV7-9 and TRBJ2-7, with 9 positions matching TRBD2. V lost 4 bases and J lost 4; bases outside the gene matches: 8. This CDR3 has 15 amino acids. Germline CDR1 SEHNR, CDR2 FQNEAQ (reference sequence).

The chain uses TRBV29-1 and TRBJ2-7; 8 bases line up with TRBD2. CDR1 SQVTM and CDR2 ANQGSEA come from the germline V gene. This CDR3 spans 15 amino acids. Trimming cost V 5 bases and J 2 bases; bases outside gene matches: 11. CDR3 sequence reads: CSVKFGAGETYEQYF. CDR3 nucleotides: TGCAGCGTTAAATTCGGAGCGGGAGAGACCTACGAGCAGTACTTC.

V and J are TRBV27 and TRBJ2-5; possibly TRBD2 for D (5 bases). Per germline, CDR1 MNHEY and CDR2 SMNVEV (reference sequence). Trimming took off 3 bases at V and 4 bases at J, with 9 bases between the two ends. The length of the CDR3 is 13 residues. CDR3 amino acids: CASSFFGGETQYF. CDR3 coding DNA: TGTGCCAGCAGTTTTTTCGGAGGAGAGACCCAGTACTTC.

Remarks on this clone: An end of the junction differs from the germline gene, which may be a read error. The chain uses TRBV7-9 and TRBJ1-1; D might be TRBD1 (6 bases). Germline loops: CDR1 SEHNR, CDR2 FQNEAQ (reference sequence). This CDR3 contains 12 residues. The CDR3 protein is CSSSPGATEAFF. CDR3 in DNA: TGTTCCAGCAGCCCAGGGGCCACTGAAGCTTTCTTT.

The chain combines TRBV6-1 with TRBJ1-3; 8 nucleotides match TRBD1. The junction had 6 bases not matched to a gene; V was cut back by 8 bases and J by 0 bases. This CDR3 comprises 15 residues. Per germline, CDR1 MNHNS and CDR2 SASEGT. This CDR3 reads CASPRTGISGNTIYF. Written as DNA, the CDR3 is TGTGCCAGCCCCCGGACAGGGATCTCTGGAAACACCATATATTTT.

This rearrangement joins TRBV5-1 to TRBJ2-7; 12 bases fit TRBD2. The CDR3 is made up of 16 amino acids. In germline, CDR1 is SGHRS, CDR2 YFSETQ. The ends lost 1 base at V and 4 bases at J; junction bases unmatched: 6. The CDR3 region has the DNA TGCGCCAGCAGCTTGACGACTAGCGGGAGTTTGTACGAGCAGTACTTC. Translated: CASSLTTSGSLYEQYF.

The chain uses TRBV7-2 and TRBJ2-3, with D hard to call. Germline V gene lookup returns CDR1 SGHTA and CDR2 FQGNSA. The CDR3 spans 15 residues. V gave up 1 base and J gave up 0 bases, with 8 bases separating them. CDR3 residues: CASSLDGGSTDTQYF. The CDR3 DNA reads TGTGCCAGCAGCTTAGATGGCGGAAGCACAGATACGCAGTATTTT.

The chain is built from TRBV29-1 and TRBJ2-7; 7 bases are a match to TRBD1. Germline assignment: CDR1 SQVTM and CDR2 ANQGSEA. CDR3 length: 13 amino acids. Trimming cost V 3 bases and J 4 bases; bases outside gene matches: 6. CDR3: CSVEIGRGYEQYF. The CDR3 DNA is TGCAGCGTTGAGATTGGCAGGGGGTACGAGCAGTACTTC.